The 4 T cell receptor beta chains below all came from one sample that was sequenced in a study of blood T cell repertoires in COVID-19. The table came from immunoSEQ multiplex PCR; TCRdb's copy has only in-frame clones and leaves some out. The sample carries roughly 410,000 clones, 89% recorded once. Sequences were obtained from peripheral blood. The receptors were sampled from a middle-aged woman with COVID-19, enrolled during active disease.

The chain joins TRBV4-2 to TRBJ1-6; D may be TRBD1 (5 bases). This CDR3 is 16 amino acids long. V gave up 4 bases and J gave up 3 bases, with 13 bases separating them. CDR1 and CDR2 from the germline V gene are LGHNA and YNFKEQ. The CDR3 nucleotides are TGTGCCAGCAGCCCGACCCAAGGGGACTATAATTCACCCCTCCACTTT. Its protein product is CASSPTQGDYNSPLHF.

This chain's CDR3 is CASSIWRGDNEQFF. The CDR3 DNA sequence: TGTGCCAGTAGTATCTGGCGGGGGGACAATGAGCAGTTCTTC. This rearrangement joins TRBV19 to TRBJ2-1; 8 positions agree with TRBD2. The CDR3 length is 14 residues. From germline, CDR1 is LNHDA and CDR2 SQIVND (reference sequence). V dropped 3 bases and J dropped 5; count of bases not matched to a gene: 3.

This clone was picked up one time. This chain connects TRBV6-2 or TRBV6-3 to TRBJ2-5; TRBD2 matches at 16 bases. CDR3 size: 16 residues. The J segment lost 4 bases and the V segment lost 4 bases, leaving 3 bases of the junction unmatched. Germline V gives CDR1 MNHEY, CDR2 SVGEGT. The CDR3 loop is CASSSGTSGGGETQYF. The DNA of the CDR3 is TGTGCCAGCAGTTCGGGGACTAGCGGGGGGGGAGAGACCCAGTACTTC.

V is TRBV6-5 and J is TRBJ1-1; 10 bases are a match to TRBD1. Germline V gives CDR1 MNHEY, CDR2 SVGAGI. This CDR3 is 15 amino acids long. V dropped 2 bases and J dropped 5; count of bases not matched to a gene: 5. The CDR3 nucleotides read TGTGCCAGCAGTTACGGGAGGACAGGGGGGACTGAAGCTTTCTTT. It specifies CASSYGRTGGTEAFF.